This T cell receptor beta chain was profiled in a study of early T cells in non-severe SARS-CoV-2 infection. This clonotype was picked up many times. In TCRdb, the 5' RACE reads were re-called with MiXCR into one record per CDR3 protein. The sample holds some 81,000 distinct CDR3 sequences; about 16% are singletons and the top ten take about 3.1%. The receptor was isolated from an adult who was a healthcare worker with PCR-confirmed SARS-CoV-2 infection or an uninfected control (not recorded which). The sequenced sample consisted of whole blood.

The CDR3 loop is CASSGLGPGDSPLHF. In nucleotides, the CDR3 is TGCGCCAGCAGCGGGCTTGGCCCCGGGGATTCACCCCTCCACTTT. The chain combines TRBV5-1 with TRBJ1-6, with D hard to call. Trimming took off 4 bases at V and 8 bases at J, with 16 bases between the two ends. The CDR3 runs 15 residues. The germline V gene has CDR1 SGHRS and CDR2 YFSETQ. Drawing the rest from reference TRBV5-1 and TRBJ1-6, the complete variable domain is KAGVTQTPRYLIKTRGQQVTLSCSPISGHRSVSWYQQTPGQGLQFLFEYFSETQRNKGNFPGRFSGRQFSNSRSEMNVSTLELGDSALYLCASSGLGPGDSPLHFGNGTRLTVT.